This T cell receptor (beta chain) was observed in a study of OX40 agonist ivuxolimab in advanced cancers. The sample holds one count of this clone. Libraries were prepared by immunoSEQ multiplex PCR; TCRdb keeps only in-frame clonotypes and omits some of them. The table has about 84,000 clones, around four fifths seen once; the top ten hold roughly 2.7%. The CDR3 is 16 residues long. The germline V gene has CDR1 SGHRS and CDR2 YFSETQ. The V end was cut by 3 bases, the J end by 0 bases, with 12 bases between. V and J are TRBV5-1 and TRBJ1-4, with a tentative D call TRBD1 (5 bases). This specimen consisted of CD4+ or CD8+ T cells sorted from blood, obtained in a trial of the OX40 agonist ivuxolimab. This clonotype originated in an adult with an advanced solid tumor such as melanoma, head and neck, liver or kidney cancer. The CDR3 region has the DNA TGCGCCAGCAGCTGGGGAGACAGTGCAACTAATGAAAAACTGTTTTTT. As protein: CASSWGDSATNEKLFF.